This T cell receptor beta chain was profiled in a study of STAT5B mutations in CD4+ large granular lymphocyte leukemia. Germline assignment: CDR1 SGHNT and CDR2 YENEEA. The length of the CDR3 is 14 residues. V trimming: 5 bases; J trimming: 8 bases; junction bases outside the gene matches: 5. Assay: immunoSEQ multiplex PCR; the TCRdb copy retains only in-frame clones and omits some. The sample holds 40,000 to 45,000 clones, approximately 84% seen once. This clone appeared a few times. The sequenced material came from CD4+ T cells from blood buffy coats. The chain has TRBV11-3 and TRBJ1-6, with 8 nucleotides matching TRBD1. This clonotype was sampled from a human donor in good health. The CDR3 loop is CASSQGQDHSPLHF. For the CDR3, the DNA is TGTGCCAGCAGCCAGGGACAGGACCATTCACCCCTCCACTTT.